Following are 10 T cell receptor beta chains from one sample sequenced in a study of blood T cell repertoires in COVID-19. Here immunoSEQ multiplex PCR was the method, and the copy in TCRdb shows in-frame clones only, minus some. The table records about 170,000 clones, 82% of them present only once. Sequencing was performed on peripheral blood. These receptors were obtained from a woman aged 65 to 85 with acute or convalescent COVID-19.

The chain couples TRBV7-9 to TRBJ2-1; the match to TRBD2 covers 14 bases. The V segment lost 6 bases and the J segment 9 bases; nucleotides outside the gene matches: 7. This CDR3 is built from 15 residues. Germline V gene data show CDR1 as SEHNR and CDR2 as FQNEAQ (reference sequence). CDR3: CASSPGLAGASEQFF. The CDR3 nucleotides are TGTGCCAGCAGTCCGGGACTAGCGGGAGCTAGTGAGCAGTTCTTC.

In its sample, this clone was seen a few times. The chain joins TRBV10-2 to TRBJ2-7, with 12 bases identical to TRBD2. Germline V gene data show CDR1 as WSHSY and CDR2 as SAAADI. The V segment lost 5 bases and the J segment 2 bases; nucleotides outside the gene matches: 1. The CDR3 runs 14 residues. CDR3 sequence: CASSRTSGTYEQYF. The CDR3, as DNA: TGCGCCAGCAGTAGGACTAGCGGGACCTACGAGCAGTACTTC.

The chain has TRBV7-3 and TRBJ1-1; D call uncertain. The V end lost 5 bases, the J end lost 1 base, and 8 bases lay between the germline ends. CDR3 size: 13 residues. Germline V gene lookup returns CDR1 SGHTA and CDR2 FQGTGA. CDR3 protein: CASSMTPNTEAFF. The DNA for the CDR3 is TGTGCCAGCAGCATGACACCGAACACTGAAGCTTTCTTT.

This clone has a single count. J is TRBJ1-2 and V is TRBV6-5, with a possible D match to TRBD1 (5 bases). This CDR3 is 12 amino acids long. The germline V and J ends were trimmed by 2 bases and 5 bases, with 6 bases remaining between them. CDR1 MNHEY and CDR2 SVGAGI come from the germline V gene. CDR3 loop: CASSYAGYGYTF. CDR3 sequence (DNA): TGTGCCAGCAGTTACGCAGGGTATGGCTACACCTTC.

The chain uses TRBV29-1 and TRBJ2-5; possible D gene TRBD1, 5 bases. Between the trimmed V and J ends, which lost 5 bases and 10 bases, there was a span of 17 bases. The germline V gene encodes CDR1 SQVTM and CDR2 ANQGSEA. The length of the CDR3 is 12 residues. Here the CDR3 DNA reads TGCAGCGTTAGTTCCTCGTTCAGGGACCAGTACTTC. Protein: CSVSSSFRDQYF.

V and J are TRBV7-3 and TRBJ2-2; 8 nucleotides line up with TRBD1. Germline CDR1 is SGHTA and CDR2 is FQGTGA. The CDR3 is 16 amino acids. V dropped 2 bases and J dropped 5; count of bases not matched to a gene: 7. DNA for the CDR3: TGTGCCAGCAGCTTATCCCGGACAGGGAGTACCGGGGAGCTGTTTTTT. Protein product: CASSLSRTGSTGELFF.

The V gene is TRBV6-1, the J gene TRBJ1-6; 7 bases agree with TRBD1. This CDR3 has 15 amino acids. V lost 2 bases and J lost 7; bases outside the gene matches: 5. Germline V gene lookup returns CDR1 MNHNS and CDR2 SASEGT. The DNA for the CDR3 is TGTGCCAGCAGTGAATTGGCAGGGGGGAATTCACCCCTCCACTTT. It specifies CASSELAGGNSPLHF.

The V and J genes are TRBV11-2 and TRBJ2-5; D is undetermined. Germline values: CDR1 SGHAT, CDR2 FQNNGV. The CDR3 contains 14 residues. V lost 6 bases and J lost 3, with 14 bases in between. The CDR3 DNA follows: TGTGCCAGCAGAGTAACAGCCGTTAAAGAGACCCAGTACTTC. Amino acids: CASRVTAVKETQYF.

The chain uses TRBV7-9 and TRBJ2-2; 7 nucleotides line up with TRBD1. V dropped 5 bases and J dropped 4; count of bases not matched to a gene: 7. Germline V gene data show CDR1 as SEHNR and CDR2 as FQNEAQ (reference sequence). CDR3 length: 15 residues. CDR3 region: CASSPTGLFTGELFF. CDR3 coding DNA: TGTGCCAGCAGCCCGACAGGGCTGTTCACCGGGGAGCTGTTTTTT. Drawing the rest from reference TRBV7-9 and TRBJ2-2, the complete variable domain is DTGVSQNPRHKITKRGQNVTFRCDPISEHNRLYWYRQTLGQGPEFLTYFQNEAQLEKSRLLSDRFSAERPKGSFSTLEIQRTEQGDSAMYLCASSPTGLFTGELFFGEGSRLTVL.

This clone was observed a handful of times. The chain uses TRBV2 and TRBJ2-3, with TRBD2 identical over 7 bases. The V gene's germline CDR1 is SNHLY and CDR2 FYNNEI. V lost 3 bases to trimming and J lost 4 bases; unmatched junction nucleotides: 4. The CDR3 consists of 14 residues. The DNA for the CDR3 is TGTGCCAGCAGTGATGGTCTAGCGGCAGATACGCAGTATTTT. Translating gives CASSDGLAADTQYF. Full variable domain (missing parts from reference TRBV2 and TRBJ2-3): EPEVTQTPSHQVTQMGQEVILRCVPISNHLYFYWYRQILGQKVEFLVSFYNNEISEKSEIFDDQFSVERPDGSNFTLKIRSTKLEDSAMYFCASSDGLAADTQYFGPGTRLTVL.